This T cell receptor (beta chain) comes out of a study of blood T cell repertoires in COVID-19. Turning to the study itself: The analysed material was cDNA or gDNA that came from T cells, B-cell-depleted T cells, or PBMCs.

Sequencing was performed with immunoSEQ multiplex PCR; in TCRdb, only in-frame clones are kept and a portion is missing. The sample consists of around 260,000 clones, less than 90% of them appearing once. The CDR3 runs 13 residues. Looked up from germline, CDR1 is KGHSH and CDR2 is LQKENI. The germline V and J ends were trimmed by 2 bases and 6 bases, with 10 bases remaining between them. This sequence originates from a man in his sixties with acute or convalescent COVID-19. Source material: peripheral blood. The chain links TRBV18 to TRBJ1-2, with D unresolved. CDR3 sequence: CASSPSLHDGYTF. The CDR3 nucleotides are TGTGCCAGCTCACCAAGCCTTCACGATGGCTACACCTTC.